This TCR beta chain stems from a study of CD8 T cells in ankylosing spondylitis. The TCR beta libraries were generated through quantitative 5'-RACE incorporating molecular barcodes. TCRdb processed the 5' RACE reads anew with MiXCR; each CDR3 protein has one entry. Of more than 100,000 distinct CDR3 sequences in the sample, about an eighth were seen once. CDR3 length: 13 amino acids. The ends lost 5 bases at V and 11 bases at J; junction bases unmatched: 11. In germline, CDR1 is SGHTA, CDR2 FQGNSA. Material: blood, either unsorted or a sorted T cell fraction (not recorded which). The clonotype originates from a female donor with ankylosing spondylitis or in good health (not recorded which). The gene calls are TRBV7-2 and TRBJ1-1; 7 bases align to TRBD1. This chain's CDR3 is CASSKSGGLEAFF. CDR3 DNA sequence: TGTGCCAGCAGCAAATCAGGGGGGCTAGAGGCTTTCTTT.